The subject of this entry is one T cell receptor beta chain. Each donor's status was that of a healthy bone marrow donor. The CDR3 covers 16 residues. This sample was taken from a study of cytomegalovirus exposure and HLA in healthy donors. PCR involved 60 Vbeta and 13 Jbeta primers. Only in-frame clones appear in the TCRdb table, and some are missing; sequencing was by immunoSEQ multiplex PCR. The sample has more than 150,000 clones; roughly 77% are singletons. This sequence originates from a young woman in good health and CMV-seropositive. This chain connects TRBV12-2 to TRBJ1-6; TRBD1 reflects the table's D call only, with no check against the DNA. TRBV12-2 is a pseudogene locus. The sample was PBMCs. This CDR3 is CASRLPTTGKSSPLHF. The CDR3, as DNA: TGTGCAAGTCGCTTACCTACGACAGGGAAATCTTCACCCCTCCACTTT.